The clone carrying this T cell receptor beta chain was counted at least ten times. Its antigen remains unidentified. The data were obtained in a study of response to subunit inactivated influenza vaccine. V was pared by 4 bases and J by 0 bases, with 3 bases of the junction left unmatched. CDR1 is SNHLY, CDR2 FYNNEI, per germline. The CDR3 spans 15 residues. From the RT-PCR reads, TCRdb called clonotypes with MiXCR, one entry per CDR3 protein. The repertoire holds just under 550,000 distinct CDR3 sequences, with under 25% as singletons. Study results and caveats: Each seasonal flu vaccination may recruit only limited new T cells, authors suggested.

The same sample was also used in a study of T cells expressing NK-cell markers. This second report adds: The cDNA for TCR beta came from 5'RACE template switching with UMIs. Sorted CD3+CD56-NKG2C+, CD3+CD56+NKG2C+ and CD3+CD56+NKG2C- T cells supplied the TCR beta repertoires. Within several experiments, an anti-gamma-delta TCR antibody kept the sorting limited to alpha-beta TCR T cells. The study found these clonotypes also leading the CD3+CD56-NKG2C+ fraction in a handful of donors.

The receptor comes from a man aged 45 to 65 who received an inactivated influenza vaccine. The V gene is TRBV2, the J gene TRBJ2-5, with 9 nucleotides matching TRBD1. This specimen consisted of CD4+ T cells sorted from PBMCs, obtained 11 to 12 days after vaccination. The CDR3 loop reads CASSGDRAYQETQYF. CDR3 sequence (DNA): TGTGCCAGCAGTGGGGACAGGGCCTACCAAGAGACCCAGTACTTC.